The clone carrying this T cell receptor beta chain has at least ten counts. Its antigen is as yet unknown. The sample originates from a study of regulatory T cells in long-lasting Graves disease. Findings and limits, study-wide: Persistent cases of Graves' showed reduced TCR diversity relative to newly diagnosed patients. Newly diagnosed disease favored TRBV20-1 and TRBJ2-1 over persistent disease.

Combining iRepertoire HTBI primers with Arm-PCR of CDR3 regions, the authors built TCR beta libraries. TCRdb used MiXCR to reprocess the multiplex PCR reads, holding one entry per CDR3 protein. The table lists 320,000 or so distinct CDR3 sequences, about a sixth of them singletons. CDR3 length: 14 amino acids. The V and J ends lost 3 bases and 3 bases respectively, with 11 bases between them. Per the germline V gene, CDR1 is MGHRA and CDR2 is YSYEKL. The time point: newly diagnosed GD, antithyroid drugs for less than 3 months. PBMCs provided the RNA from which the TCR library was made. The TCR originated in a female donor with Graves disease. Sequencing was performed on peripheral blood mononuclear cells (PBMCs), taken at new diagnosis, from a patient treated with antithyroid drugs. The chain carries TRBV4-1 and TRBJ1-2; D remains ambiguous. Here the CDR3 reads CASSQRRFDYGYTF. The CDR3 DNA reads TGCGCCAGCAGCCAGAGGCGGTTTGACTATGGCTACACCTTC.